These 23 T cell receptor beta chains were all obtained from the same sample, sequenced in a study of blood T cell repertoires in COVID-19. Sequenced by immunoSEQ multiplex PCR; TCRdb stores in-frame clones only, minus some. The repertoire holds about 190,000 clones, with 82% as singletons. The sequenced sample consisted of PBMCs or T cells enriched from blood (not recorded which). All receptors derive from a woman aged 55 to 70 with acute COVID-19.

The chain couples TRBV5-8 to TRBJ1-3, with D possibly TRBD1 on 5 matching bases. Trimming removed 5 bases from V and 0 bases from J, with 12 bases in between. Germline V gene sequence: CDR1 SGHTS, CDR2 YDEGEE. The CDR3 spans 15 residues. The CDR3 loop reads CASRISGGSGNTIYF. Written as DNA, the CDR3 is TGTGCCAGCAGGATATCGGGGGGCTCTGGAAACACCATATATTTT.

This chain links TRBV7-9 with TRBJ2-2; a possible D gene is TRBD2 (5 bases). This CDR3 is 13 amino acids long. Trimming pared 0 bases from V and 11 bases from J, leaving 10 bases between. Germline V gene sequence: CDR1 SEHNR, CDR2 FQNEAQ (reference sequence). The CDR3 nucleotides are TGTGCCAGCAGCTTAGCGCTGCTAGCAGAGCTGTTTTTT. Encoded protein: CASSLALLAELFF.

The V call is TRBV4-1, the J call TRBJ1-3; 9 positions match TRBD1. After removal of 1 base from V and 4 bases from J, the junction contained 2 bases not matched to a gene. CDR1 is MGHRA, CDR2 YSYEKL, per germline. The CDR3 length is 15 residues. CDR3 loop: CASSQAQGAGNTIYF. In nucleotides, the CDR3 is TGCGCCAGCAGCCAAGCACAGGGGGCCGGAAACACCATATATTTT.

The chain recombines TRBV5-4 with TRBJ2-3; 8 bases line up with TRBD1. J lost 4 bases, V lost 4 bases, and 11 bases had no gene match. Germline V lookup: CDR1 SGHNT, CDR2 YYREEE (reference sequence). The CDR3 length is 16 residues. The CDR3 bases are TGTGCCAGCAGCCCCCCGGGACAGGCCGGTGCAGATACGCAGTATTTT. It translates to CASSPPGQAGADTQYF.

CDR3 sequence reads: CASSPGSIYNEQFF. Here the CDR3 DNA reads TGCGCCAGCAGTCCAGGATCCATTTACAATGAGCAGTTCTTC. The V call is TRBV5-1, the J call TRBJ2-1, with D hard to call. V was trimmed by 5 bases and J by 4 bases, leaving 13 bases between them. Per the germline V gene, CDR1 is SGHRS and CDR2 is YFSETQ. CDR3 length: 14 residues.

Only one count was recorded for this clone. The V gene is TRBV3-1 (or the pseudogene TRBV3-2), the J gene TRBJ1-2, with TRBD1 matching 10 bases. The CDR3 is made up of 15 amino acids. J lost 4 bases, V lost 1 base, and 3 bases had no gene match. Germline V lookup: CDR1 LGHDT, CDR2 YNNKEL (reference sequence). The CDR3 DNA follows: TGTGCCAGCAGCCAAGTCGGGACAGGGGCCTATGGCTACACCTTC. Translated, it gives CASSQVGTGAYGYTF.

The genes are TRBV7-9 and TRBJ2-7; 9 bases fit TRBD1. The CDR3 totals 14 residues. After removal of 6 bases from V and 7 bases from J, the junction contained 10 bases not matched to a gene. The V gene's germline CDR1 is SEHNR and CDR2 FQNEAQ (reference sequence). The CDR3 spells CASSSTGGVREQYF. CDR3 nucleotide sequence: TGTGCCAGCAGTTCGACAGGGGGTGTTAGGGAGCAGTACTTC.

This clone showed up just a few times. The rearrangement uses TRBV9 and TRBJ1-1, with a weak D call TRBD1 (5 bases). This CDR3 has 15 residues. Germline V gives CDR1 SGDLS, CDR2 YYNGEE. The V end was cut by 3 bases, the J end by 3 bases, with 15 bases between. This chain's CDR3 is CASSESGAIDTEAFF. The DNA for the CDR3 is TGTGCCAGCAGCGAGAGTGGGGCGATCGACACTGAAGCTTTCTTT.

Ten or more counts support this clone. V is TRBV11-2 and J is TRBJ1-2; no firm D call. V was cut by 8 bases and J by 3 bases, with 13 bases left in between. Germline loops: CDR1 SGHAT, CDR2 FQNNGV. The CDR3 loop spans 13 amino acids. In nucleotides, the CDR3 is TGTGCCAGCTCAAAACGGGAGTACTATGGCTACACCTTC. Translation: CASSKREYYGYTF. Together with reference TRBV11-2 and TRBJ1-2, the CDR3 gives the full variable domain: EAGVAQSPRYKIIEKRQSVAFWCNPISGHATLYWYQQILGQGPKLLIQFQNNGVVDDSQLPKDRFSAERLKGVDSTLKIQPAKLEDSAVYLCASSKREYYGYTFGSGTRLTVV.

The chain uses TRBV2 and TRBJ1-5; TRBD1 agrees at 8 bases. The germline V gene encodes CDR1 SNHLY and CDR2 FYNNEI. V trimming: 6 bases; J trimming: 6 bases; junction bases outside the gene matches: 10. The CDR3 covers 15 residues. The chain's CDR3 is CASRVDRGAGQPQHF. The CDR3 nucleotides read TGTGCCAGCAGAGTTGACAGGGGTGCTGGTCAGCCCCAGCATTTT.

J is TRBJ2-4 and V is TRBV18; 9 positions agree with TRBD1. The J segment lost 7 bases and the V segment lost 0 bases, leaving 4 bases of the junction unmatched. CDR3 size: 15 residues. CDR1 is KGHSH, CDR2 LQKENI, per germline. CDR3 sequence reads: CASSPPGQGVNIQYF. Written as DNA, the CDR3 is TGTGCCAGCTCACCACCGGGACAGGGTGTGAACATTCAGTACTTC. The full variable domain, rest sourced from reference TRBV18 and TRBJ2-4, is NAGVMQNPRHLVRRRGQEARLRCSPMKGHSHVYWYRQLPEEGLKFMVYLQKENIIDESGMPKERFSAEFPKEGPSILRIQQVVRGDSAAYFCASSPPGQGVNIQYFGAGTRLSVL.

The rearrangement joins TRBV7-8 to TRBJ1-5; D is undetermined. Trimming took off 0 bases at V and 1 base at J, with 4 bases between the two ends. Germline V gives CDR1 SGHVS, CDR2 FQNEAQ. CDR3 length: 14 amino acids. Here the CDR3 reads CASSLAQSNQPQHF. DNA of the CDR3: TGTGCCAGCAGCTTAGCACAGAGCAATCAGCCCCAGCATTTT.

The chain joins TRBV7-2 to TRBJ1-2; 7 bases are a match to TRBD1. The germline CDR1 and CDR2 sequences are SGHTA and FQGNSA. Trimming took 5 bases from V and 3 from J; bases not matched to a gene: 3. The CDR3 length is 13 residues. The CDR3, as DNA: TGTGCCAGCAGCCGGGACAGTTACTATGGCTACACCTTC. This translates into CASSRDSYYGYTF.

CDR3 bases: TGTGCCAGCAGCCAAAGACTAAACACCATATATTTT. Translation gives CASSQRLNTIYF. This chain joins TRBV3-1 (or the pseudogene TRBV3-2) and TRBJ1-3; unclear D gene. The CDR3 is made up of 12 amino acids. The germline gives CDR1 LGHDT, CDR2 YNNKEL (reference sequence). V lost 2 bases and J lost 6, with 5 bases in between.

The chain joins TRBV4-2 to TRBJ1-5; D is ambiguous. There are 16 residues in the CDR3. V gave up 0 bases and J gave up 0 bases, with 9 bases separating them. The germline V gene has CDR1 LGHNA and CDR2 YNFKEQ. Written as DNA, the CDR3 is TGTGCCAGCAGCCAAGAGCAGGTTAATAGCAATCAGCCCCAGCATTTT. Translating gives CASSQEQVNSNQPQHF.

The V call is TRBV19, the J call TRBJ2-1, with D possibly matching TRBD1 (6 bases). V lost 6 bases and J lost 6, with 30 bases in between. The germline V gene encodes CDR1 LNHDA and CDR2 SQIVND (reference sequence). CDR3 length: 19 residues. Here the CDR3 reads CASRNGGPVVYRALNEQFF. CDR3 sequence (DNA): TGTGCCAGTAGAAATGGGGGACCGGTCGTGTACAGGGCACTCAATGAGCAGTTCTTC.

The chain uses TRBV11-2 and TRBJ2-2; tentatively, D is TRBD1 (5 bases). The V end lost 4 bases, the J end lost 4 bases, and 13 bases lay between the germline ends. The CDR3 loop spans 15 amino acids. Germline V lookup: CDR1 SGHAT, CDR2 FQNNGV. The DNA of the CDR3 is TGTGCCAGCAGCTCCCTGACAGTGGTCACCGGGGAGCTGTTTTTT. Translating it yields CASSSLTVVTGELFF.

A few counts support this clone. The gene calls are TRBV30 and TRBJ1-4, with unresolved D. CDR3 length equals 15 residues. Trimming left V 2 bases short and J 5 bases short, with 15 bases between. In germline, CDR1 is GTSNPN, CDR2 SVGIG (reference sequence). In DNA, the CDR3 is TGTGCCTGGAGTAAAACGGTACTCCAAAATGAAAAACTGTTTTTT. It encodes CAWSKTVLQNEKLFF.

The CDR3 region is CASSPSTTGAINYGYTF. As DNA, the CDR3 is TGTGCCAGCAGCCCCTCCACGACAGGGGCCATTAACTATGGCTACACCTTC. The chain employs TRBV5-4 and TRBJ1-2; TRBD1 aligns across 8 bases. CDR1 and CDR2 from the germline V gene are SGHNT and YYREEE (reference sequence). V lost 4 bases, J lost 1 base, and 12 bases stayed unmatched. The CDR3 has 17 amino acids.

The chain is built from TRBV4-3 and TRBJ1-2, with a weak D call TRBD1 (6 bases). Germline-derived CDR1 and CDR2 are LGHNA and YSLEER. The CDR3 consists of 15 residues. The V and J ends lost 1 base and 2 bases respectively, with 11 bases between them. The CDR3, as DNA: TGCGCCAGCAGCCAAGGACAGGTTCTGAACTATGGCTACACCTTC. It encodes CASSQGQVLNYGYTF.

The chain is built from TRBV11-2 and TRBJ1-4, with D maybe TRBD1 (5 bases). Trimming left V 3 bases short and J 8 bases short, with 13 bases between. This CDR3 comprises 14 residues. Germline CDR1 reads SGHAT; CDR2 reads FQNNGV. The CDR3 is CASSFGGGSEKLFF. The CDR3 DNA is TGTGCCAGCAGCTTCGGGGGAGGTTCAGAAAAACTGTTTTTT.

The chain combines TRBV7-2 with TRBJ2-1, with 11 bases aligning to TRBD2. This CDR3 region has 16 residues. Germline assignment: CDR1 SGHTA and CDR2 FQGNSA. V trimming: 7 bases; J trimming: 6 bases; junction bases outside the gene matches: 11. The CDR3 region is CASNAPSGGIPNEQFF. The CDR3 DNA sequence: TGTGCCAGCAACGCCCCTAGCGGGGGGATACCCAATGAGCAGTTCTTC.

This chain joins TRBV27 and TRBJ2-5; 12 nucleotides match TRBD2. CDR1 is MNHEY and CDR2 is SMNVEV in the germline V gene (reference sequence). This CDR3 is built from 14 residues. The V segment lost 7 bases and the J segment 5 bases; nucleotides outside the gene matches: 5. The CDR3 sequence is CASKASGRAETQYF. The CDR3 DNA reads TGTGCCAGCAAGGCTAGCGGGAGGGCGGAGACCCAGTACTTC.